These 25 T cell receptor beta chains were all obtained from the same sample, sequenced in a study of blood T cell repertoires in COVID-19. The protocol was immunoSEQ multiplex PCR, while the TCRdb copy is restricted to in-frame clones and leaves out a portion. The sample contains 150,000 or so clones, over 80% of which appear only once. Sequenced sample: peripheral blood. The receptors shown here come from an older woman with acute or convalescent COVID-19.

This rearrangement joins TRBV7-8 to TRBJ2-1; 7 bases agree with TRBD1. This CDR3 is built from 17 residues. The J segment lost 0 bases and the V segment lost 4 bases, leaving 9 bases of the junction unmatched. Germline CDR1 and CDR2: SGHVS and FQNEAQ. The CDR3 DNA sequence: TGTGCCAGCAGCTCCAAAACCGGGACAGACTCCTACAATGAGCAGTTCTTC. It translates to CASSSKTGTDSYNEQFF.

The rearrangement links TRBV2 to TRBJ2-7, with a weak D call TRBD1 (6 bases). The germline CDR1 and CDR2 sequences are SNHLY and FYNNEI. The CDR3 runs to 12 residues. With 7 bases removed from V and 6 bases from J, the gap between germline ends came to 13 bases. The CDR3: CASNKQGSEQYF. The DNA for the CDR3 is TGTGCCAGCAATAAACAGGGAAGCGAGCAGTACTTC. The complete variable domain, with remaining parts taken from reference TRBV2 and TRBJ2-7, reads EPEVTQTPSHQVTQMGQEVILRCVPISNHLYFYWYRQILGQKVEFLVSFYNNEISEKSEIFDDQFSVERPDGSNFTLKIRSTKLEDSAMYFCASNKQGSEQYFGPGTRLTVT.

The rearrangement joins TRBV19 to TRBJ2-5; D may be TRBD2 (7 bases). Trimming left V 7 bases short and J 4 bases short, with 13 bases between. In germline, CDR1 is LNHDA, CDR2 SQIVND (reference sequence). The CDR3 loop spans 13 amino acids. CDR3 bases: TGTGCCAGTAAGGGGGGGGCGGCAGAGACCCAGTACTTC. This translates into CASKGGAAETQYF. The complete variable domain, with remaining parts taken from reference TRBV19 and TRBJ2-5, reads DGGITQSPKYLFRKEGQNVTLSCEQNLNHDAMYWYRQDPGQGLRLIYYSQIVNDFQKGDIAEGYSVSREKKESFPLTVTSAQKNPTAFYLCASKGGAAETQYFGPGTRLLVL.

This clone has just a few counts. The chain uses TRBV7-9 and TRBJ1-5, with D uncertain. Germline-derived CDR1 and CDR2 are SEHNR and FQNEAQ (reference sequence). The CDR3 runs to 14 residues. V was shortened by 4 bases and J by 6 bases, with 13 bases between the two germline ends. The CDR3 protein is CASSSTRVSQPQHF. CDR3 bases: TGTGCCAGCAGCTCTACACGGGTTAGTCAGCCCCAGCATTTT.

DNA for the CDR3: TGTGCCAGCAGCATTTACAGGGCTGACGAGACCCAGTACTTC. Amino acid sequence: CASSIYRADETQYF. This rearrangement joins TRBV7-9 to TRBJ2-5; a possible D gene is TRBD1 (6 bases). The CDR3 spans 14 residues. Trimming cost V 5 bases and J 5 bases, with 15 bases left between them. Germline loops: CDR1 SEHNR, CDR2 FQNEAQ (reference sequence). Variable domain in full (rest from reference TRBV7-9 and TRBJ2-5): DTGVSQNPRHKITKRGQNVTFRCDPISEHNRLYWYRQTLGQGPEFLTYFQNEAQLEKSRLLSDRFSAERPKGSFSTLEIQRTEQGDSAMYLCASSIYRADETQYFGPGTRLLVL.

V gene TRBV18 combines with J gene TRBJ2-7; 7 nucleotides align to TRBD1. V shed 5 bases and J 5 bases; nucleotides not matched to a gene: 3. The CDR3 loop spans 12 amino acids. The V gene's germline CDR1 is KGHSH and CDR2 LQKENI. The CDR3 loop reads CASSNDRDEQYF. DNA for the CDR3: TGTGCCAGCTCAAATGACAGGGACGAGCAGTACTTC.

V and J are TRBV7-9 and TRBJ2-7; D is possibly TRBD2 (5 bases). Germline loops: CDR1 SEHNR, CDR2 FQNEAQ (reference sequence). The length of the CDR3 is 16 residues. V was trimmed by 2 bases and J by 5 bases, leaving 19 bases between them. The CDR3 is CASSLPLLGPGNEQYF. The CDR3 nucleotides are TGTGCCAGCAGCTTACCCCTTTTAGGACCGGGGAACGAGCAGTACTTC.

The chain is built from TRBV6-5 and TRBJ2-7; D may be TRBD1 (6 bases). Germline loops: CDR1 MNHEY, CDR2 SVGAGI. This CDR3 has 13 amino acids. Trimming pared 8 bases from V and 5 bases from J, leaving 16 bases between. CDR3 nucleotides: TGTGCCAGCCGATACAGGGATTGGGACGAGCAGTACTTC. Protein sequence: CASRYRDWDEQYF.

The DNA of the CDR3 is TGTGCCAGCAGCTTAGTATCAGGGGCCCTGAGATCCGACGAGCAGTACTTC. Its translation is CASSLVSGALRSDEQYF. The V call is TRBV7-6, the J call TRBJ2-7, with a weak D call TRBD1 (6 bases). CDR1 SGHVS and CDR2 FNYEAQ come from the germline V gene. V gave up 1 base and J gave up 5 bases, with 21 bases separating them. CDR3 size: 17 residues.

This clone was picked up one time. J is TRBJ2-7 and V is TRBV7-9; D is ambiguous. Germline assignment: CDR1 SEHNR and CDR2 FQNEAQ (reference sequence). CDR3 length: 12 amino acids. With 1 base removed from V and 3 bases from J, the gap between germline ends came to 4 bases. CDR3 in DNA: TGTGCCAGCAGCTTAGGCAGCTACGAGCAGTACTTC. Translating it yields CASSLGSYEQYF.

V is TRBV5-8 and J is TRBJ1-4, with 9 bases fitting TRBD1. This CDR3 contains 17 residues. In germline, CDR1 is SGHTS, CDR2 YDEGEE. V trimming: 2 bases; J trimming: 8 bases; junction bases outside the gene matches: 13. The CDR3 spells CASSLRQTGTGNEKLFF. CDR3 sequence (DNA): TGTGCCAGCAGCTTAAGACAAACCGGGACAGGGAACGAAAAACTGTTTTTT.

The V gene is TRBV3-1 (or the pseudogene TRBV3-2), the J gene TRBJ1-6, with a tentative D call TRBD1 (6 bases). CDR1 and CDR2 (germline): LGHDT, YNNKEL (reference sequence). The CDR3 has 17 amino acids. V lost 2 bases and J 10 bases, leaving 21 bases between the germline ends. Written as DNA, the CDR3 is TGTGCCAGCAGCCAATTTAGGGACACTCCCGGCAGCTCACCCCTCCACTTT. This encodes CASSQFRDTPGSSPLHF.

The V gene is TRBV6-1, the J gene TRBJ1-4; TRBD1 agrees at 9 bases. V lost 4 bases to trimming and J lost 7 bases; unmatched junction nucleotides: 10. CDR1 and CDR2 from the germline V gene are MNHNS and SASEGT. The CDR3 has 16 residues. CDR3 region: CASSASSGTGSEKLFF. CDR3 sequence (DNA): TGTGCCAGCAGTGCCTCCTCCGGGACAGGGTCTGAAAAACTGTTTTTT.

This clone was detected only once. The V gene is TRBV7-3, the J gene TRBJ2-7, with TRBD1 identical over 8 bases. Germline CDR1 SGHTA, CDR2 FQGTGA. J gave up 5 bases and V 5 bases, and 8 bases lay outside the gene matches. CDR3 length equals 14 residues. CDR3 nucleotide sequence: TGTGCCAGCAGCCGATCGGACAGGGCCAACGAGCAGTACTTC. It specifies CASSRSDRANEQYF. Full variable domain (missing parts from reference TRBV7-3 and TRBJ2-7): GAGVSQTPSNKVTEKGKYVELRCDPISGHTALYWYRQSLGQGPEFLIYFQGTGAADDSGLPNDRFFAVRPEGSVSTLKIQRTERGDSAVYLCASSRSDRANEQYFGPGTRLTVT.

The rearrangement joins TRBV28 to TRBJ2-5; 12 nucleotides align to TRBD2. V was pared by 4 bases and J by 6 bases, with 9 bases of the junction left unmatched. This CDR3 region has 16 residues. Germline CDR1 MDHEN, CDR2 SYDVKM. CDR3 sequence reads: CASSSAPLAGGKTQYF. In DNA form, the CDR3 reads TGTGCCAGCAGTTCTGCCCCACTAGCGGGGGGCAAGACCCAGTACTTC.

The V gene is TRBV12-3 or TRBV12-4, the J gene TRBJ1-1; 7 bases match TRBD1. This CDR3 contains 12 residues. The ends lost 8 bases at V and 4 bases at J; junction bases unmatched: 4. The CDR3 sequence is CASSTGATEAFF. The CDR3, as DNA: TGTGCCAGCTCTACAGGGGCCACTGAAGCTTTCTTT.

CDR3 sequence reads: CASRFGRDTEAFF. The CDR3 DNA is TGTGCCAGCCGGTTCGGGAGGGACACTGAAGCTTTCTTT. The rearrangement links TRBV19 to TRBJ1-1; D is undetermined. This CDR3 contains 13 residues. V gave up 9 bases and J gave up 3 bases, with 14 bases separating them. Germline CDR1 reads LNHDA; CDR2 reads SQIVND (reference sequence).

The chain couples TRBV24-1 to TRBJ2-1; TRBD1 might be the D (5 bases). The CDR3 has 14 amino acids. Deletions cut 4 bases from V and 8 bases from J, with 14 bases between. Looked up from germline, CDR1 is KGHDR and CDR2 is SFDVKD. The CDR3: CATSDHGAGDEQFF. DNA for the CDR3: TGTGCCACCAGTGACCATGGGGCCGGAGATGAGCAGTTCTTC.

The genes are TRBV10-1 and TRBJ2-3, with D tentatively TRBD2 (6 bases). The V and J ends lost 0 bases and 6 bases respectively, with 13 bases between them. The CDR3 is 15 amino acids. Germline CDR1 reads WNHNN; CDR2 reads SYGVQD (reference sequence). The CDR3 here is CASSESGGSWDTQYF. The DNA for the CDR3 is TGCGCCAGCAGTGAGTCGGGGGGTTCCTGGGATACGCAGTATTTT.

The chain combines TRBV5-8 with TRBJ1-5, with a possible D match to TRBD1 (6 bases). The V and J ends lost 2 bases and 6 bases respectively, with 12 bases between them. This CDR3 comprises 14 residues. In germline, CDR1 is SGHTS, CDR2 YDEGEE. CDR3 sequence reads: CASSFGAGAQPQHF. The CDR3 nucleotides read TGTGCCAGCAGCTTTGGTGCAGGGGCTCAGCCCCAGCATTTT.

The genes are TRBV6-6 and TRBJ2-7; TRBD2 is a possible D gene (5 bases). This CDR3 region has 12 residues. Per the germline V gene, CDR1 is MNHNY and CDR2 is SVGAGI (reference sequence). The V gene lost 0 bases and the J gene lost 6 bases, with 6 bases spanning the gap. The CDR3 reads CASSYSAGEQYF. CDR3 DNA: TGTGCCAGCAGTTACTCGGCGGGCGAGCAGTACTTC.

The chain uses TRBV7-2 and TRBJ2-5; D perhaps matches TRBD1 (6 bases). The length of the CDR3 is 15 residues. CDR1 and CDR2 from the germline V gene are SGHTA and FQGNSA. The V end was cut by 3 bases, the J end by 2 bases, with 13 bases between. The CDR3 DNA follows: TGTGCCAGCAGCTTTAGAACAGGGCCACAAGAGACCCAGTACTTC. Its protein product is CASSFRTGPQETQYF. Variable domain in full (rest from reference TRBV7-2 and TRBJ2-5): GAGVSQSPSNKVTEKGKDVELRCDPISGHTALYWYRQSLGQGLEFLIYFQGNSAPDKSGLPSDRFSAERTGGSVSTLTIQRTQQEDSAVYLCASSFRTGPQETQYFGPGTRLLVL.

This chain links TRBV7-6 with TRBJ2-7; the match to TRBD2 covers 10 bases. J was trimmed by 5 bases and V by 5 bases; bases with no gene match: 6. CDR3 size: 14 residues. CDR1 is SGHVS, CDR2 FNYEAQ, per germline. The CDR3 sequence is CASSQRGGNHEQYF. CDR3 in DNA: TGTGCCAGCAGCCAGCGGGGGGGAAACCACGAGCAGTACTTC.

The V gene is TRBV5-4, the J gene TRBJ2-7, with 10 nucleotides matching TRBD1. The CDR3 is 15 residues long. Looked up from germline, CDR1 is SGHNT and CDR2 is YYREEE (reference sequence). V was clipped by 4 bases and J by 3 bases; unmatched bases: 7. As DNA, the CDR3 is TGTGCCAGCAGCCCAGGACAGGGGGAATTCTACGAGCAGTACTTC. It yields the protein CASSPGQGEFYEQYF.

This chain uses TRBV7-9 with TRBJ1-1, with TRBD1 as a possible D gene (6 bases). Looked up from germline, CDR1 is SEHNR and CDR2 is FQNEAQ (reference sequence). The length of the CDR3 is 12 residues. V was shortened by 6 bases and J by 3 bases, with 8 bases between the two germline ends. DNA of the CDR3: TGTGCCAGCAGTACAGGGTACACTGAAGCTTTCTTT. The encoded protein is CASSTGYTEAFF.